A single sample gave rise to the 3 T cell receptor beta chains below, sequenced in a study of blood T cell repertoires in COVID-19. Profiled with immunoSEQ multiplex PCR; TCRdb holds only in-frame clones, not every one. The sample lists around 200,000 clones, roughly nine tenths occurring once. Sequencing input: peripheral blood. These receptor sequences come from a woman aged 55-70 years with COVID-19, enrolled during active disease.

The rearrangement joins TRBV7-3 to TRBJ2-3; possibly TRBD2 for D (7 bases). Germline V gene data show CDR1 as SGHTA and CDR2 as FQGTGA. The V and J ends lost 5 bases and 1 base respectively, with 16 bases between them. The CDR3 loop spans 16 amino acids. The CDR3 is CASSPLGGGGTDTQYF. The CDR3 DNA is TGTGCCAGCAGCCCCCTTGGCGGGGGCGGCACAGATACGCAGTATTTT.

This chain links TRBV6-6 with TRBJ1-2; TRBD1 agrees at 9 bases. CDR3 length: 16 residues. Germline assignment: CDR1 MNHNY and CDR2 SVGAGI (reference sequence). The V and J ends lost 2 bases and 2 bases, in that order; junction bases with no gene match: 6. DNA of the CDR3: TGTGCCAGCAGTTACCCCATCGGGACAGGGAACTATGGCTACACCTTC. It translates to CASSYPIGTGNYGYTF.

The chain couples TRBV5-4 to TRBJ2-1, with 16 nucleotides matching TRBD2. V gave up 4 bases and J gave up 10 bases; unmatched junction bases: 5. Germline assignment: CDR1 SGHNT and CDR2 YYREEE (reference sequence). The CDR3 spans 15 residues. CDR3 in amino acids: CASSPGLAGGREQFF. CDR3 nucleotide sequence: TGTGCCAGCAGCCCGGGACTAGCGGGAGGGCGAGAGCAGTTCTTC.